The text below deals with one T cell receptor (beta chain). The antigen is not known. These data belong to a study of regulatory T cells in long-lasting Graves disease. Study observations and caveats: Sample size, which was small, may have reduced accuracy. Persistent patients had a count of shared public clonotypes (approximately 3,000) that exceeded that of new patients (about 930).

Described time point: persistent/refractory GD, antithyroid drugs over 5 years with positive TRAb. The TCR library used RNA extracted from PBMCs. Through Arm-PCR of CDR3 regions and iRepertoire HTBI primers, TCR beta libraries were built. TCRdb reanalysed the multiplex PCR reads using MiXCR and keeps one entry per CDR3 protein. The table lists more than 300,000 distinct CDR3 sequences, 20% to 25% of them singletons. This clonotype was sampled from a middle-aged woman with Graves disease. The sample in question was peripheral blood mononuclear cells (PBMCs), obtained when the disease was refractory, from a patient treated with antithyroid drugs.

The CDR3 reads CASSVWGATNTGELFF. The CDR3 DNA reads as TGTGCCAGCAGTGTTTGGGGCGCGACGAACACCGGGGAGCTGTTTTTT. V usage is TRBV25-1 and J usage is TRBJ2-2; TRBD1 is a possible D gene (5 bases). V was shortened by 4 bases and J by 0 bases, with 12 bases between the two germline ends. The CDR3 extends over 16 amino acids. Germline loops: CDR1 MGHDK, CDR2 SYGVNS.